These 8 T cell receptor beta chains were all obtained from the same sample, sequenced in a study of control samples from healthy donors and cancer patients. Assay: immunoSEQ multiplex PCR; the TCRdb copy retains only in-frame clones and omits some. The table records 50,000 or so clones, 80% of them present only once. Sequenced material: blood. Receptors were obtained from a man aged 70 or older in good health.

The CDR3 bases are TGTGCCAGTAGTACCGGGACAGGTATCGGGGAGACCCAGTACTTC. Translating gives CASSTGTGIGETQYF. The chain employs TRBV19 and TRBJ2-5; 8 bases align to TRBD1. The CDR3 length is 15 residues. Germline V lookup: CDR1 LNHDA, CDR2 SQIVND (reference sequence). The V and J ends lost 4 bases and 5 bases, in that order; junction bases with no gene match: 9.

J is TRBJ1-1 and V is TRBV7-8; D is uncertain. Germline V gene data show CDR1 as SGHVS and CDR2 as FQNEAQ. This CDR3 spans 16 amino acids. V gave up 0 bases and J gave up 2 bases, with 13 bases separating them. In DNA form, the CDR3 reads TGTGCCAGCAGCTTAGCACCGAAGGGAGTAAACACTGAAGCTTTCTTT. It translates to CASSLAPKGVNTEAFF.

V gene TRBV7-2 combines with J gene TRBJ2-7; TRBD2 matches at 10 bases. This CDR3 has 16 amino acids. J lost 1 base, V lost 1 base, and 4 bases had no gene match. The germline gives CDR1 SGHTA, CDR2 FQGNSA. The CDR3 DNA reads TGTGCCAGCAGCTTAGTCGCTAGCGGGGGTTCCTACGAGCAGTACTTC. This encodes CASSLVASGGSYEQYF.

The chain joins TRBV6-6 to TRBJ2-7; D tentatively reads TRBD1 or TRBD2 (6 bases each). The length of the CDR3 is 15 residues. Germline V gene lookup returns CDR1 MNHNY and CDR2 SVGAGI (reference sequence). Trimming removed 2 bases at V and 7 bases at J, with 18 bases between. This CDR3 is CASSYPGGGLEEQYF. Here the CDR3 DNA reads TGTGCCAGCAGTTACCCCGGAGGGGGGCTCGAAGAGCAGTACTTC.

The chain employs TRBV7-8 and TRBJ1-2, with 7 bases that match TRBD1. Germline-derived CDR1 and CDR2 are SGHVS and FQNEAQ. J gave up 4 bases and V 5 bases, and 7 bases lay outside the gene matches. This CDR3 is 14 amino acids long. The CDR3 region is CASSKRGTAYGYTF. The CDR3 coding sequence is TGTGCCAGCAGCAAGAGAGGGACAGCCTATGGCTACACCTTC.

V usage is TRBV4-2 and J usage is TRBJ2-3; weak D call: TRBD1 (5 bases). Germline-derived CDR1 and CDR2 are LGHNA and YNFKEQ. Trimming took off 4 bases at V and 4 bases at J, with 15 bases between the two ends. This CDR3 comprises 15 residues. CDR3 DNA sequence: TGTGCCAGCAGCCCCGGACAAACGTGGGCAGATACGCAGTATTTT. Protein: CASSPGQTWADTQYF.

This rearrangement joins TRBV9 to TRBJ1-3; tentatively, D is TRBD1 (6 bases). This CDR3 spans 17 amino acids. Between the trimmed V and J ends, which lost 0 bases and 2 bases, there was a span of 15 bases. Per germline, CDR1 SGDLS and CDR2 YYNGEE. The DNA of the CDR3 is TGTGCCAGCAGCGTAGGGAGAGGGGGGTCGGCTGGAAACACCATATATTTT. It is translated as CASSVGRGGSAGNTIYF. The full variable domain, completed using reference TRBV9 and TRBJ1-3, is DSGVTQTPKHLITATGQRVTLRCSPRSGDLSVYWYQQSLDQGLQFLIQYYNGEERAKGNILERFSAQQFPDLHSELNLSSLELGDSALYFCASSVGRGGSAGNTIYFGEGSWLTVV.

The J gene is TRBJ1-1, the V gene TRBV6-6; unclear D gene. The V gene lost 6 bases and the J gene lost 1 base, with 15 bases spanning the gap. Germline values: CDR1 MNHNY, CDR2 SVGAGI (reference sequence). CDR3 length: 15 residues. CDR3 coding DNA: TGTGCCAGCAGCCTCGGTGACTTCGGGAACACTGAAGCTTTCTTT. Translation gives CASSLGDFGNTEAFF.